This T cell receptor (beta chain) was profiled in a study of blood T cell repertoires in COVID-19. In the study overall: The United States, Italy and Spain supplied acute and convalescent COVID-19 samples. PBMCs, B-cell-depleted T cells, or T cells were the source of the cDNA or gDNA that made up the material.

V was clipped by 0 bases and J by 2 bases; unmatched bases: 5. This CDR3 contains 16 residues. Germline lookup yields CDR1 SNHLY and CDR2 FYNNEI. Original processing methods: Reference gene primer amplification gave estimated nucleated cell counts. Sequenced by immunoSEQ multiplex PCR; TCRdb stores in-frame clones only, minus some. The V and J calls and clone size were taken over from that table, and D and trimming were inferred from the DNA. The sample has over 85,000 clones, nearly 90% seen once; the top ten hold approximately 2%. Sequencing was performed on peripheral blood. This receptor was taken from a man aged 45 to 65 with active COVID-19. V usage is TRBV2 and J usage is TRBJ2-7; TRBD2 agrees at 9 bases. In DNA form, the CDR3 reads TGTGCCAGCAGTGAAGCGGCTGGCGGGGGGGCCTACGAGCAGTACTTC. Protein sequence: CASSEAAGGGAYEQYF.